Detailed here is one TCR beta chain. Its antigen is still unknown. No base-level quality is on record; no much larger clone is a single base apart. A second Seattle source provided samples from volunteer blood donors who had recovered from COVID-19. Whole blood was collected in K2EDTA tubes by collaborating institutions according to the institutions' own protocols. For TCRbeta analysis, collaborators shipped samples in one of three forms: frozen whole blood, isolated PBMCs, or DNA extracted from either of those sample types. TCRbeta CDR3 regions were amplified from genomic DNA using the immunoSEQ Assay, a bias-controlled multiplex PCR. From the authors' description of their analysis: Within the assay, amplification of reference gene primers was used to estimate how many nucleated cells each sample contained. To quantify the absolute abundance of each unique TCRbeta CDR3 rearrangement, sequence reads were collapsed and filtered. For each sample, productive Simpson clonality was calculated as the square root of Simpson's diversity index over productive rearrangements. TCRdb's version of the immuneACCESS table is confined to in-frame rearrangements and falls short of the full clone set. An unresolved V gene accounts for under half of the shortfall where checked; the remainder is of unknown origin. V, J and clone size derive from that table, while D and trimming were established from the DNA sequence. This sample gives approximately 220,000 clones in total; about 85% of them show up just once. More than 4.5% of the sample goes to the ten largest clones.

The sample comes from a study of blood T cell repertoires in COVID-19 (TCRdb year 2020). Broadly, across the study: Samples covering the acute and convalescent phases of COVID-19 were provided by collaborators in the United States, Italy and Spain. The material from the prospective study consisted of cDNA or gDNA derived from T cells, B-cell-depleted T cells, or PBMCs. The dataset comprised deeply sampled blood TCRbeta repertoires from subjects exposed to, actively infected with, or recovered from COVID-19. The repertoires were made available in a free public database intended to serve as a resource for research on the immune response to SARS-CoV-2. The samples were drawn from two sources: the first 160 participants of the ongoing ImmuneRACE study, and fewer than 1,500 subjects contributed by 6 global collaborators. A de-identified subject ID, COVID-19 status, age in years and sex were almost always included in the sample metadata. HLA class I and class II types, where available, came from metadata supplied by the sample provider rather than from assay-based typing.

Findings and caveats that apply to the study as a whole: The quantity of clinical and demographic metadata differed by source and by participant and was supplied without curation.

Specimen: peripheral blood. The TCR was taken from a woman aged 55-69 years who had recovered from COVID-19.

The CDR3 loop reads CAWRNRFYNEQFF. The DNA sequence follows: TGTGCCTGGAGGAACAGATTCTACAATGAGCAGTTCTTC. The chain is encoded by TRBV30 joined to TRBJ2-1; the D gene remains uncertain. The junction carries 9 bases between V and J, which are trimmed by 3 bases and 3 bases respectively. The germline V gene (reference sequence) sets CDR1 to GTSNPN and CDR2 to SVGIG. The CDR3 contains 13 residues, cysteine and phenylalanine counted. Left in the record is the CDR3 DNA by itself, 39 bases read in frame from the first base.